Each of the 2 T cell receptor beta chains below was sequenced from the same sample in a study of T cell clonotyping in hematopoietic cell transplantation. Sequenced by immunoSEQ multiplex PCR; TCRdb stores in-frame clones only, minus some. Altogether some 30,000 clones are present, about 74% being singletons, with the ten largest covering under 7%. Indicated time point: recipient sample about 28 days before transplant, after cytoreduction. Sequences were derived from peripheral blood mononuclear cells, sampled before stem cell transplant. These TCRs come from a woman aged 25 to 39 with chronic myeloid leukemia. Some clones in this sample may be carry-over from other donors' samples.

This rearrangement joins TRBV30 to TRBJ1-2, with D hard to call. The ends were cut back, 4 bases at V and 0 bases at J, with 9 bases in the middle. This CDR3 spans 13 amino acids. The germline V gene has CDR1 GTSNPN and CDR2 SVGIG (reference sequence). Here the CDR3 DNA reads TGTGCCTGGAATTCACAAGCTAACTATGGCTACACCTTC. The encoded protein is CAWNSQANYGYTF.

This rearrangement joins TRBV4-2 to TRBJ2-7, with a possible D match to TRBD2 (7 bases). The V and J ends lost 0 bases and 6 bases respectively, with 21 bases between them. The CDR3 has 17 residues. CDR1 LGHNA and CDR2 YNFKEQ come from the germline V gene. Here the CDR3 reads CASSQDRAGAQRVEQYF. The CDR3 nucleotides are TGTGCCAGCAGCCAAGATCGCGCGGGGGCGCAGAGGGTCGAGCAGTACTTC.